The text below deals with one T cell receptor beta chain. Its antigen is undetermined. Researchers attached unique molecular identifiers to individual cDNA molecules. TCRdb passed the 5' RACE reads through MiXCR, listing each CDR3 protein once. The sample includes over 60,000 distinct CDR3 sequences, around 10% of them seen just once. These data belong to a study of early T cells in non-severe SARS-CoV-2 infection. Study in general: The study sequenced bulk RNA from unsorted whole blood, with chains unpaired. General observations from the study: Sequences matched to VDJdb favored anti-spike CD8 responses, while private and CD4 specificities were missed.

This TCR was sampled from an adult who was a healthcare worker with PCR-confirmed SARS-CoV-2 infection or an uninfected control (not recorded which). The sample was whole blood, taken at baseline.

The CDR3 nucleotides read TGTGCCAGCAGCCCCAACCGACAGGGCCCCACGAACGAGCAGTACTTC. It yields the protein CASSPNRQGPTNEQYF. This chain joins TRBV7-2 and TRBJ2-7, with 7 nucleotides matching TRBD1. In germline, CDR1 is SGHTA, CDR2 FQGNSA. V lost 5 bases, J lost 5 bases, and 15 bases stayed unmatched. The CDR3 length is 16 residues. Drawing the rest from reference TRBV7-2 and TRBJ2-7, the complete variable domain is GAGVSQSPSNKVTEKGKDVELRCDPISGHTALYWYRQSLGQGLEFLIYFQGNSAPDKSGLPSDRFSAERTGGSVSTLTIQRTQQEDSAVYLCASSPNRQGPTNEQYFGPGTRLTVT.